A single sample is the source of the 6 T cell receptor beta chains below, sequenced in a study of cytomegalovirus exposure and HLA in healthy donors. PCR involved 60 Vbeta and 13 Jbeta primers. Measured with immunoSEQ multiplex PCR; TCRdb has only the in-frame clones, and not every one. Of nearly 200,000 clones detected, around 75% appear once; the ten largest clones hold around 0.38%. What was sequenced was PBMCs. The source is a male donor in good health and CMV-seropositive.

The chain links TRBV7-8 to TRBJ2-5; D is ambiguous. The DNA end lines up better with TRBJ2-7; the J call may be wrong. Germline V lookup: CDR1 SGHVS, CDR2 FQNEAQ. The CDR3 length is 13 residues. Here the CDR3 reads CASSFPPSYEQYF. As DNA, the CDR3 is TGTGCCAGCAGCTTCCCACCATCCTACGAGCAGTACTTC.

The chain links TRBV4-1 to TRBJ2-7; D unclear. CDR1 MGHRA and CDR2 YSYEKL come from the germline V gene. This CDR3 region has 12 residues. V shed 2 bases and J shed 5 bases, with 7 bases lying between them. DNA of the CDR3: TGCGCCAGCAGCCAAACTGGGCACGAGCAGTACTTC. Translating it yields CASSQTGHEQYF.

The chain uses TRBV4-1 and TRBJ2-2; D unclear. The CDR3 covers 15 residues. The germline V gene has CDR1 MGHRA and CDR2 YSYEKL. Between the trimmed V and J ends, which lost 1 base and 5 bases, there was a span of 11 bases. The chain's CDR3 is CASSQGTPRTGELFF. In DNA form, the CDR3 reads TGCGCCAGCAGCCAAGGTACCCCTAGAACCGGGGAGCTGTTTTTT.

The CDR3 nucleotides are TGTGCCAGCAGTAACACCGTCCAAGAGACCCAGTACTTC. Residues: CASSNTVQETQYF. The chain combines TRBV6-5 with TRBJ2-5; no definite D call. CDR3 length: 13 amino acids. Germline-derived CDR1 and CDR2 are MNHEY and SVGAGI. Trimming stripped 5 bases from V and 1 base from J, with 8 bases between.

The chain links TRBV7-8 to TRBJ2-1; 9 bases fit TRBD2. V trimming: 1 base; J trimming: 4 bases; junction bases outside the gene matches: 5. The CDR3 runs to 16 residues. Germline V gene sequence: CDR1 SGHVS, CDR2 FQNEAQ. CDR3 bases: TGTGCCAGCAGCTTAGAGGCGGGGGGGGGATACAATGAGCAGTTCTTC. It specifies CASSLEAGGGYNEQFF.

The chain employs TRBV7-8 and TRBJ1-2; D might be TRBD1 (5 bases). The CDR3 contains 15 residues. Per germline, CDR1 SGHVS and CDR2 FQNEAQ. V lost 1 base and J 4 bases, leaving 13 bases between the germline ends. The CDR3: CASSLDVRAIYGYTF. The CDR3 bases are TGTGCCAGCAGCTTAGACGTCAGGGCGATCTATGGCTACACCTTC.